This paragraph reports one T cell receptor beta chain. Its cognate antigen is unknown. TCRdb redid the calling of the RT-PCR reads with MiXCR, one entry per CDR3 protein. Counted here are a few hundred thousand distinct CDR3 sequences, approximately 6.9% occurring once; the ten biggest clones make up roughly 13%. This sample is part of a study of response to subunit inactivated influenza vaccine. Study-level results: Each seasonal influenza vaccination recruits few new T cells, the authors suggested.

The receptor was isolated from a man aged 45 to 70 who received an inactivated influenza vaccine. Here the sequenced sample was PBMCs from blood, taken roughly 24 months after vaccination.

DNA of the CDR3: TGTGCCAGCAGTTACAGGGATCATTCACCCCTCCACTTT. Translation gives CASSYRDHSPLHF. The chain employs TRBV6-2 or TRBV6-3 and TRBJ1-6; D unclear. Trimming stripped 2 bases from V and 8 bases from J, with 7 bases between. The CDR3 extends over 13 amino acids. The V gene's germline CDR1 is MNHEY and CDR2 SVGEGT.